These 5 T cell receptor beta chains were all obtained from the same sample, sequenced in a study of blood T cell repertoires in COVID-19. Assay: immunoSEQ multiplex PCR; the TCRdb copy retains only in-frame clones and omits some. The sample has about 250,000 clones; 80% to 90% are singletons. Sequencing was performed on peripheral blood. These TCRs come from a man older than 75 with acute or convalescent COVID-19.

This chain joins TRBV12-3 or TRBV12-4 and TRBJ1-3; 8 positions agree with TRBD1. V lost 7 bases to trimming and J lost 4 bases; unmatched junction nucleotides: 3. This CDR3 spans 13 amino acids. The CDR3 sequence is CASNRGSGNTIYF. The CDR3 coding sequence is TGTGCCAGCAACAGGGGGTCGGGAAACACCATATATTTT.

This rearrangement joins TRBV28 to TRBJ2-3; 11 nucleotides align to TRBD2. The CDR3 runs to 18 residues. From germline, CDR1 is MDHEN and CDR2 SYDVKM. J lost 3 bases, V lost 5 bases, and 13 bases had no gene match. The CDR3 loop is CASSTPLLAGGFTDTQYF. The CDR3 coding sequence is TGTGCCAGCAGTACCCCCCTGCTAGCGGGAGGATTTACAGATACGCAGTATTTT.

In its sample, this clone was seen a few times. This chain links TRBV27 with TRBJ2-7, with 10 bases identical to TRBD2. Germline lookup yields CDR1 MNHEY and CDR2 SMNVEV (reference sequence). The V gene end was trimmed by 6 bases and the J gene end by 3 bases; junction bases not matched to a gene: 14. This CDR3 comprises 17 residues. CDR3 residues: CASSPSTFSSGGYEQYF. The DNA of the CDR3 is TGTGCCAGCAGCCCATCGACCTTCTCTAGCGGGGGCTACGAGCAGTACTTC.

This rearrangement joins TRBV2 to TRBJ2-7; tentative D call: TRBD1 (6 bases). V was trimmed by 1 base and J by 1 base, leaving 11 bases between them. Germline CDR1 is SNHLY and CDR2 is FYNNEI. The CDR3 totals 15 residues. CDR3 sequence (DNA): TGTGCCAGCAGTGAAGGGGGGCTCGGTTCCTACGAGCAGTACTTC. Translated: CASSEGGLGSYEQYF.

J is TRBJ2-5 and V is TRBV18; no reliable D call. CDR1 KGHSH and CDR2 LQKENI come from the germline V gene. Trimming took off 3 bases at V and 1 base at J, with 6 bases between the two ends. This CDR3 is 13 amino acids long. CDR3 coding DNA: TGTGCCAGCTCACCTCGTGTCCAAGAGACCCAGTACTTC. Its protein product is CASSPRVQETQYF.